This T cell receptor beta chain was identified during a study of blood T cell repertoires in COVID-19 (dated by TCRdb to 2020 to 2022). For the wider study: Samples from collaborators originated in the United States, Italy and Spain and spanned both the acute and convalescent phases of COVID-19. The material from the prospective study consisted of cDNA or gDNA derived from T cells, B-cell-depleted T cells, or PBMCs. The samples were drawn from the first 160 participants of the ongoing ImmuneRACE study and from 950 to 1,500 subjects provided by 6 global collaborators. A de-identified subject ID, COVID-19 status, age in years and sex were almost always included in the sample metadata. The dataset comprised deeply sampled blood TCRbeta repertoires from subjects exposed to, actively infected with, or recovered from COVID-19. A freely available public database, intended as a resource for researchers studying the immune response to SARS-CoV-2, is where the repertoires were released. Where available, HLA class I and class II types were taken from metadata supplied by the sample provider and were not determined by assay-based typing.

In the prospective study, participants were 18 to 89 years old, resided in about two dozen geographic areas of the United States, and were enrolled through a virtual design. To assign participants to cohorts, the prospective study relied on clinical history that participants themselves reported in a screening survey and a study questionnaire. Recovered participants in ImmuneRACE Cohort 3 were defined as having two consecutive negative NP/OP PCR tests, clearance from a healthcare professional, or resolution of symptoms. Mobile phlebotomists in the prospective study collected whole blood, serum and a nasopharyngeal or oropharyngeal swab from every participant. Additional blood draws and questionnaires over a 2-month period could optionally be provided by prospective study participants. Blood samples from the prospective study were shipped frozen or at room temperature prior to DNA extraction. The immunoSEQ Assay, a bias-controlled multiplex PCR, was used to amplify TCRbeta CDR3 regions from genomic DNA. Per the source publication's procedure: The number of nucleated cells in each sample was estimated from the amplification of reference gene primers within the assay. To quantify the absolute abundance of each unique TCRbeta CDR3 rearrangement, sequence reads were collapsed and filtered. For each sample, productive Simpson clonality was calculated by taking the square root of Simpson's diversity index across productive rearrangements. TCRdb stores this immuneACCESS table with in-frame sequences only. Part of the clones is absent; in the studies checked, under half of the shortfall reflects unresolved V genes, and no reason is known for the rest. The DNA gave D and trimming, while V, J and clone size come from that table. Here the sample has almost 500,000 clones; around 85% occur a single time. Clones ranked in the top ten supply more than 7.5% of the sample.

Overall study outcomes, separate from this receptor: The amount of clinical and demographic metadata varied by source and participant and was provided uncurated.

The germline V gene provides CDR1 ENHRY and CDR2 SYGVKD. Including cysteine and phenylalanine, the CDR3 has 13 amino acids. The sequence is cut down to CDR3 DNA, 39 bases in frame from base 1. Compared with germline, V lacks 6 bases and J lacks 4 bases; bases without a gene match: 1. A word on this clone: There is no known antigen for this receptor. Nothing much larger sits one base from this clone, and base qualities are not available.

The rearranged segments are TRBV10-3 and TRBJ1-5, with 9 bases matching TRBD1. The TCR originated in a woman aged 60-75 years who had recovered from COVID-19. Sequencing was done on a sample of PBMCs or T cells enriched from blood (not recorded which). The CDR3: CAIRGQGNQPQHF. The sequenced DNA: TGTGCCATCAGAGGACAGGGGAATCAGCCCCAGCATTTT.